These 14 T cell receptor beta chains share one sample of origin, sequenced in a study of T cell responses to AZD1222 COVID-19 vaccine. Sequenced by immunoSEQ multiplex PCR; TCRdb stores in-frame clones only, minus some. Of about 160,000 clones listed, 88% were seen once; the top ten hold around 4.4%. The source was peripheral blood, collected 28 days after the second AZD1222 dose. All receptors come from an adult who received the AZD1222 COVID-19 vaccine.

CDR3 DNA sequence: TGTGCCAGCAGCCCCAGATCGGGAAACTATGGCTACACCTTC. Amino acid sequence: CASSPRSGNYGYTF. The chain is built from TRBV5-6 and TRBJ1-2; no definite D call. Germline V gene lookup returns CDR1 SGHDT and CDR2 YYEEEE. CDR3 length: 14 residues. The germline V and J ends were trimmed by 4 bases and 2 bases, with 12 bases remaining between them.

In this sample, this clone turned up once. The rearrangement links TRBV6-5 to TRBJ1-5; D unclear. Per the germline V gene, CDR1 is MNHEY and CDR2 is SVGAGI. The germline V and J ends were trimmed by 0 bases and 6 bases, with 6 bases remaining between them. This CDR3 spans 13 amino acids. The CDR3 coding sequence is TGTGCCAGCAGTTACTCATTTGGTCAGCCCCAGCATTTT. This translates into CASSYSFGQPQHF.

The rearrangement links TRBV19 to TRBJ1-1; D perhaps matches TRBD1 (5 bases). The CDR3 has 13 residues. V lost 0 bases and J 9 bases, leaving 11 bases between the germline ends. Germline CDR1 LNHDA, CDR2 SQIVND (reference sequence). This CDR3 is CASSIEGTDQAFF. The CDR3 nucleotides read TGTGCCAGTAGTATAGAGGGGACCGATCAAGCTTTCTTT.

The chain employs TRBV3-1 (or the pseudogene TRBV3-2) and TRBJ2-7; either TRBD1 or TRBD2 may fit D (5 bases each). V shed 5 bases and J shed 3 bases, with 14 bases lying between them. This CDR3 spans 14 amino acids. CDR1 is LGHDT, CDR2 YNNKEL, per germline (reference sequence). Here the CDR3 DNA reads TGTGCCAGCAGCTTTTTAGGGACCAACTACGAGCAGTACTTC. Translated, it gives CASSFLGTNYEQYF.

The CDR3 reads CASSSTGSHETQYF. DNA for the CDR3: TGTGCCAGCAGTTCTACGGGGAGCCACGAGACCCAGTACTTC. The chain is built from TRBV6-5 and TRBJ2-5; D might be TRBD2 (5 bases). The CDR3 runs to 14 residues. V lost 4 bases and J 5 bases, leaving 14 bases between the germline ends. Per the germline V gene, CDR1 is MNHEY and CDR2 is SVGAGI.

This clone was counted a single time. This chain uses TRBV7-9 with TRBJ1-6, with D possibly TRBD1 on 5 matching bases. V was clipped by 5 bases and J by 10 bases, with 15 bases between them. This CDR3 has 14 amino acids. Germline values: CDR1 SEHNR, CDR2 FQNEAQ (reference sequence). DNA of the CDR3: TGTGCCAGCAGCGCCCGGGGGGAACGGTCACCCCTCCACTTT. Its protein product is CASSARGERSPLHF.

The chain's CDR3 is CAISETKRKESGQFF. The CDR3 nucleotides are TGTGCCATCAGTGAGACCAAGAGAAAGGAATCCGGGCAGTTCTTC. The chain couples TRBV10-3 to TRBJ2-1, with D uncertain. This CDR3 comprises 15 residues. Germline-derived CDR1 and CDR2 are ENHRY and SYGVKD. V was shortened by 2 bases and J by 12 bases, with 20 bases between the two germline ends.

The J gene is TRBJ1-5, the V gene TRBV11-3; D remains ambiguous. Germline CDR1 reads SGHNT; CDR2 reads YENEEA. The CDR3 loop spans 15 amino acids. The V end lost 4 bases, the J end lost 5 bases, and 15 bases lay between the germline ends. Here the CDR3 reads CASSSTSESHQPQHF. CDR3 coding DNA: TGTGCCAGCAGCTCAACCTCCGAGAGCCATCAGCCCCAGCATTTT.

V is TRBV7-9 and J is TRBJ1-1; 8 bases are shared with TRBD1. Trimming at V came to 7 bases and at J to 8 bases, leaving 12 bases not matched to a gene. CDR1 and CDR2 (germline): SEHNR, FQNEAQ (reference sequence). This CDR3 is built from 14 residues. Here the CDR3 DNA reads TGTGCCAGCACCGCACCAGGGGGCGTATTGGAAGCTTTCTTT. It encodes CASTAPGGVLEAFF.

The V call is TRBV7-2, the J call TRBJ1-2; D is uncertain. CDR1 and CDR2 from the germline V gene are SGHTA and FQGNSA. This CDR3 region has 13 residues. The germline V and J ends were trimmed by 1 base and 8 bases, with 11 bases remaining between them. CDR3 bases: TGTGCCAGCAGCTTAGTTACAGAAACAGGCTACACCTTC. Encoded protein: CASSLVTETGYTF.

This CDR3 reads CASIRDTWNTEAFF. In DNA form, the CDR3 reads TGTGCCAGTATTCGGGACACCTGGAACACTGAAGCTTTCTTT. The chain employs TRBV19 and TRBJ1-1; a weak D match, TRBD1 (6 bases). The CDR3 runs 14 residues. Germline V gene lookup returns CDR1 LNHDA and CDR2 SQIVND (reference sequence). V shed 7 bases and J shed 1 base, with 13 bases lying between them.

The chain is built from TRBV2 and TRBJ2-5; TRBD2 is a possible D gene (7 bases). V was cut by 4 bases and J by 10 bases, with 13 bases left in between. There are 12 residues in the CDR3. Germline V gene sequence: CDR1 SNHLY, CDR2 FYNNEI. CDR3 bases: TGTGCCAGCAGTGTGAGGGAGGGGGACCAGTACTTC. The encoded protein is CASSVREGDQYF.

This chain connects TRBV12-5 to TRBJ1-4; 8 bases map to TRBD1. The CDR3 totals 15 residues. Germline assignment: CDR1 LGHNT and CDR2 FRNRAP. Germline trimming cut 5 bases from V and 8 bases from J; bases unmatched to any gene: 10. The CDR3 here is CASGHSDRVGEKLFF. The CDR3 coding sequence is TGTGCTAGTGGTCACTCGGACAGGGTGGGAGAAAAACTGTTTTTT.

The CDR3 DNA sequence: TGTGCCAGTGAACAGGGGGCGAGCAATCAGCCCCAGCATTTT. This encodes CASEQGASNQPQHF. The chain combines TRBV19 with TRBJ1-5; the match to TRBD1 covers 9 bases. The CDR3 is made up of 14 amino acids. Germline lookup yields CDR1 LNHDA and CDR2 SQIVND (reference sequence). J gave up 1 base and V 8 bases, and 3 bases lay outside the gene matches.